The 25 T cell receptor beta chains below come from one sample, sequenced in a study of a mutant IDH1 vaccine in newly diagnosed glioma. Clones were read by immunoSEQ multiplex PCR, and TCRdb kept only the in-frame ones, dropping some. The sample consists of approximately 50,000 clones, approximately 87% of them appearing once. Time point noted: week 35, safety follow-up. Vaccine doses each comprised 300 ug of mutant IDH1 20-mer peptide, with topical imiquimod. These receptors' antigens are unknown. Here the sequenced sample was PBMCs, taken from a glioma patient whose treatment included an IDH1 peptide vaccine. These receptors all come from a man in his forties with glioma.

The chain has TRBV14 and TRBJ2-7; TRBD1 might be the D (6 bases). The CDR3 has 13 amino acids. The germline V gene encodes CDR1 SGHDN and CDR2 FVKESK. V lost 2 bases to trimming and J lost 5 bases, with 10 bases between them. The CDR3 DNA reads as TGTGCCAGCAGCCAACACAGGGAACACGAGCAGTACTTC. Encoded protein: CASSQHREHEQYF.

The rearrangement links TRBV19 to TRBJ2-7, with TRBD1 as a possible D gene (5 bases). The CDR3 consists of 13 residues. V gave up 6 bases and J gave up 0 bases, with 9 bases separating them. Per the germline V gene, CDR1 is LNHDA and CDR2 is SQIVND (reference sequence). In nucleotides, the CDR3 is TGTGCCAGTAGCGCGGACATCTCCTACGAGCAGTACTTC. As protein: CASSADISYEQYF.

This chain connects TRBV29-1 to TRBJ1-5; D perhaps matches TRBD1 (6 bases). The V end was cut by 7 bases, the J end by 9 bases, with 16 bases between. The CDR3 length is 12 residues. Germline values: CDR1 SQVTM, CDR2 ANQGSEA. CDR3 DNA: TGCAGCGCTTCCGACACGACAGGGCCCCAGCATTTT. This translates into CSASDTTGPQHF.

This clone was counted only a few times. The chain employs TRBV28 and TRBJ1-2; D unclear. The CDR3 runs 13 residues. Germline V CDR1 and CDR2: MDHEN, SYDVKM. V lost 2 bases to trimming and J lost 3 bases, with 7 bases between them. CDR3 bases: TGTGCCAGCAGTTTAGGACCGTACTATGGCTACACCTTC. Encoded protein: CASSLGPYYGYTF.

This clone was counted a single time. The rearrangement joins TRBV18 to TRBJ2-2, with a weak D call TRBD1 (6 bases). The CDR3 has 15 amino acids. V lost 4 bases, J lost 7 bases, and 16 bases lay in between. The germline V gene encodes CDR1 KGHSH and CDR2 LQKENI. This CDR3 reads CASSQTGTSHGELFF. The CDR3 DNA reads as TGTGCCAGCTCACAAACGGGGACATCCCACGGGGAGCTGTTTTTT.

The chain uses TRBV14 and TRBJ2-2; the D gene is possibly TRBD2 (5 bases). The CDR3 is 16 residues long. V gave up 4 bases and J gave up 5 bases, with 17 bases separating them. Germline assignment: CDR1 SGHDN and CDR2 FVKESK. The CDR3 DNA reads TGTGCCAGCAGCCCACTAGATTTGGGGTGGACCGGGGAGCTGTTTTTT. The encoded protein is CASSPLDLGWTGELFF.

This sequence joins TRBV6-5 and TRBJ2-5; a possible D gene is TRBD1 (6 bases). Germline V lookup: CDR1 MNHEY, CDR2 SVGAGI. This CDR3 has 16 residues. Between the trimmed V and J ends, which lost 2 bases and 4 bases, there was a span of 17 bases. The CDR3 region has the DNA TGTGCCAGCAGTTACGGGGTTCTGGGGGCTCGAGAGACCCAGTACTTC. Translated: CASSYGVLGARETQYF.

This clone was recorded once. The chain recombines TRBV27 with TRBJ2-5, with D possibly matching TRBD2 (5 bases). The V and J ends lost 8 bases and 5 bases respectively, with 18 bases between them. Germline CDR1 and CDR2: MNHEY and SMNVEV (reference sequence). CDR3 length: 14 amino acids. The chain's CDR3 is CASARLRPGETQYF. DNA of the CDR3: TGTGCCAGCGCCCGACTACGGCCGGGTGAGACCCAGTACTTC.

The V and J genes are TRBV15 and TRBJ2-7; 8 nucleotides align to TRBD2. Germline CDR1 is LNHNV and CDR2 is YYDKDF (reference sequence). The CDR3 covers 18 residues. The V segment lost 1 base and the J segment 4 bases; nucleotides outside the gene matches: 15. CDR3 nucleotide sequence: TGTGCCACCAGCAGAGCAGGATGGGGGATCGGCGGGAGGTACGAGCAGTACTTC. Residues: CATSRAGWGIGGRYEQYF. The variable domain in full, completed from reference TRBV15 and TRBJ2-7, reads DAMVIQNPRYQVTQFGKPVTLSCSQTLNHNVMYWYQQKSSQAPKLLFHYYDKDFNNEADTPDNFQSRRPNTSFCFLDIRSPGLGDTAMYLCATSRAGWGIGGRYEQYFGPGTRLTVT.

This clone was picked up one time. The chain links TRBV7-9 to TRBJ2-3, with 7 bases lining up with TRBD1. V trimming: 1 base; J trimming: 0 bases; junction bases outside the gene matches: 1. Germline CDR1 is SEHNR and CDR2 is FQNEAQ (reference sequence). The CDR3 loop spans 15 amino acids. The CDR3 DNA sequence: TGTGCCAGCAGCTTAGTACAGGGGAGCACAGATACGCAGTATTTT. Translation: CASSLVQGSTDTQYF.

V gene TRBV29-1 combines with J gene TRBJ2-7; D remains ambiguous. Looked up from germline, CDR1 is SQVTM and CDR2 is ANQGSEA. Trimming removed 4 bases at V and 3 bases at J, with 10 bases between. This CDR3 contains 12 residues. The CDR3 region is CSVGRSNYEQYF. The CDR3 nucleotides read TGCAGCGTTGGCCGGAGCAACTACGAGCAGTACTTC.

J is TRBJ1-1 and V is TRBV7-2, with D perhaps matching TRBD1 (5 bases). The CDR3 runs 14 residues. Trimming cost V 1 base and J 3 bases, with 9 bases left between them. Germline CDR1 SGHTA, CDR2 FQGNSA. The CDR3 loop is CASSLGGRDTEAFF. DNA of the CDR3: TGTGCCAGCAGCTTAGGGGGCCGGGACACTGAAGCTTTCTTT.

The CDR3 region has the DNA TGTGCCAGCAGCTCCGACAGGGGGCCTAGCGAGCAGTACTTC. This encodes CASSSDRGPSEQYF. The chain couples TRBV13 to TRBJ2-7; 10 nucleotides align to TRBD1. CDR3 length equals 14 residues. Losses at the gene ends were 4 bases for V and 6 bases for J; bases not matched to a gene: 6. Looked up from germline, CDR1 is PRHDT and CDR2 is FYEKMQ (reference sequence).

The genes are TRBV7-8 and TRBJ1-2; D is ambiguous. The CDR3 is 15 amino acids. The germline V and J ends were trimmed by 5 bases and 0 bases, with 13 bases remaining between them. Germline V CDR1 and CDR2: SGHVS, FQNEAQ. CDR3 amino acids: CASSRGEVSNYGYTF. CDR3 coding DNA: TGTGCCAGCAGCCGAGGAGAGGTCTCTAACTATGGCTACACCTTC. The variable domain in full, with the rest retrieved from reference TRBV7-8 and TRBJ1-2, is GAGVSQSPRYKVAKRGQDVALRCDPISGHVSLFWYQQALGQGPEFLTYFQNEAQLDKSGLPSDRFFAERPEGSVSTLKIQRTQQEDSAVYLCASSRGEVSNYGYTFGSGTRLTVV.

This clone was recorded only once. The chain is built from TRBV29-1 and TRBJ2-2; 8 nucleotides agree with TRBD1. Per germline, CDR1 SQVTM and CDR2 ANQGSEA. The CDR3 loop spans 13 amino acids. Trimming removed 8 bases from V and 4 bases from J; junction bases left unmatched: 6. Here the CDR3 reads CSLRTGTTGELFF. The CDR3 DNA sequence: TGCAGCCTCCGGACAGGGACCACCGGGGAGCTGTTTTTT.

DNA of the CDR3: TGTGCCAGCAGTTACTCGACTAGCCAAACTTTCGAGCAGTACTTC. Translation: CASSYSTSQTFEQYF. The chain has TRBV6-6 and TRBJ2-7; 7 bases match TRBD2. Germline lookup yields CDR1 MNHNY and CDR2 SVGAGI (reference sequence). This CDR3 comprises 15 residues. Germline trimming cut 0 bases from V and 6 bases from J; bases unmatched to any gene: 8.

This chain links TRBV18 with TRBJ2-7; D possibly matches TRBD1 or TRBD2 (5 bases each). The V end was cut by 5 bases, the J end by 4 bases, with 15 bases between. Germline CDR1 and CDR2: KGHSH and LQKENI. The CDR3 covers 14 residues. Written as DNA, the CDR3 is TGTGCCAGCTCAGCGACCGGGACCTTATACGAGCAGTACTTC. It yields the protein CASSATGTLYEQYF.

The chain combines TRBV11-2 with TRBJ2-1; no reliable D call. Per the germline V gene, CDR1 is SGHAT and CDR2 is FQNNGV. This CDR3 is built from 16 residues. V lost 6 bases and J lost 0, with 15 bases in between. The CDR3 here is CASRSRPLGSYNEQFF. The CDR3 nucleotides read TGTGCCAGCAGATCCCGTCCCTTGGGCTCCTACAATGAGCAGTTCTTC.

CDR3 in DNA: TGCGCCAGCAGCATGGGACAGGGGGGTACTGAAGCTTTCTTT. Its protein is CASSMGQGGTEAFF. The chain couples TRBV5-1 to TRBJ1-1, with 11 nucleotides matching TRBD1. Trimming cost V 4 bases and J 5 bases; bases outside gene matches: 4. From germline, CDR1 is SGHRS and CDR2 YFSETQ. The CDR3 consists of 14 residues.

The V and J genes are TRBV7-9 and TRBJ1-1, with a possible D match to TRBD1 (6 bases). This CDR3 region has 15 residues. CDR1 SEHNR and CDR2 FQNEAQ come from the germline V gene (reference sequence). The V end lost 5 bases, the J end lost 1 base, and 14 bases lay between the germline ends. CDR3 in amino acids: CASSDQGTGNTEAFF. The CDR3 bases are TGTGCCAGCAGCGATCAGGGGACGGGGAACACTGAAGCTTTCTTT.

The chain joins TRBV10-3 to TRBJ2-7; 9 bases are shared with TRBD1. CDR1 and CDR2 (germline): ENHRY, SYGVKD. The CDR3 is made up of 15 amino acids. With 0 bases clipped from V and 3 bases from J, the junction kept 3 bases outside the gene matches. The CDR3 spells CAISESDRGSYEQYF. The CDR3 coding sequence is TGTGCCATCAGTGAGTCGGACAGGGGAAGCTACGAGCAGTACTTC.

The rearrangement uses TRBV4-1 and TRBJ2-3; the D is unclear. The CDR3 loop spans 16 amino acids. Trimming took off 0 bases at V and 2 bases at J, with 12 bases between the two ends. Germline V gene lookup returns CDR1 MGHRA and CDR2 YSYEKL. CDR3 in DNA: TGCGCCAGCAGCCAAGATCCTACGGTTCACACAGATACGCAGTATTTT. Protein sequence: CASSQDPTVHTDTQYF.

V is TRBV5-1 and J is TRBJ2-7; 7 positions agree with TRBD1. V lost 5 bases to trimming and J lost 2 bases; unmatched junction nucleotides: 10. CDR1 and CDR2 from the germline V gene are SGHRS and YFSETQ. The CDR3 extends over 15 amino acids. The CDR3 DNA sequence: TGCGCCAGCAGACAAGGGGGCTCCATAACCTACGAGCAGTACTTC. As protein: CASRQGGSITYEQYF.

The V gene is TRBV7-2, the J gene TRBJ2-5, with D possibly being TRBD1 or TRBD2 (5 bases each). The V gene's germline CDR1 is SGHTA and CDR2 FQGNSA. The ends were cut back, 4 bases at V and 3 bases at J, with 9 bases in the middle. The CDR3 sequence is 13 residues long. The chain's CDR3 is CASSWDLEETQYF. In DNA form, the CDR3 reads TGTGCCAGCAGCTGGGACCTGGAAGAGACCCAGTACTTC.

The chain employs TRBV7-2 and TRBJ2-5; TRBD2 aligns across 14 bases. Germline V gene lookup returns CDR1 SGHTA and CDR2 FQGNSA. The trim removed 6 bases at V and 5 bases at J, leaving 5 bases unmatched. The CDR3 spans 15 residues. Here the CDR3 DNA reads TGTGCCAGCAGGGGACTAGCGGGAGCCGGGGAGACCCAGTACTTC. Its translation is CASRGLAGAGETQYF.